There are many counts of the clone carrying this T cell receptor beta chain. Its antigen is not known. The CDR3 is 12 residues long. V shed 6 bases and J shed 8 bases, with 11 bases lying between them. Through a sample-barcoded 5' primer and a J-beta primer mix, a second PCR was run for about 7 to 12 cycles. A template-switch adaptor with 12 random nucleotides tagged each cDNA molecule. TCRdb re-called the 5' RACE reads through MiXCR, storing one row per CDR3 protein. The sample lists roughly 700,000 distinct CDR3 sequences, about 30% occurring once. This sample is part of a study of blood T cells in healthy people across ages. Study-level findings and limits: Strong correlation was found linking TCR beta diversity to naive T cell percentage. Long-lived donors exceeded aged donors in naive CD4+ cells and diversity. Estimated diversity that came from one million T cells was considered an underestimate.

The source of this sequence is a woman older than 75 in good health. The sequencing input was blood. The chain uses TRBV12-3 or TRBV12-4 and TRBJ2-1; no clear D. DNA for the CDR3: TGTGCCAGCAGCCGCACGGACCATGAGCAGTTCTTC. Translated, it gives CASSRTDHEQFF.